This T cell receptor beta chain was recorded in a study of CD8+ T cells in alopecia areata (dated by TCRdb to between 2018 and 2020). Turning to the overall study: Treated patients were enrolled in an open-label pilot trial of oral tofacitinib at 5 to 10 mg twice daily for moderate-to-severe alopecia areata. Patients stayed on tofacitinib for 6 to 18 months and then had 6 months of follow-up off drug so that delayed response and recurrence could be assessed. High-throughput TCRbeta sequencing was used to examine T cell clonal expansion in alopecia areata in both the C3H/HeJ mouse model and human patients. On the human side, TCRbeta sequencing was run on scalp tissue and on sorted CD4+ and CD8+ peripheral blood T cells from healthy controls and from alopecia areata patients with either patchy or totalis/universalis disease. Biopsies were taken from tofacitinib-treated patients at baseline and at 4 and 24 weeks of treatment, and a later scalp biopsy was taken in several of the tofacitinib-treated patients. Clonality in the scalp was compared among normal scalp (n=4), patchy alopecia areata scalp (n=8), and alopecia totalis/universalis scalp (n=8). RNA was obtained with the PAXgene miRNA kit for fixed scalp, the miRNeasy kit for PBMCs, and the RNeasy kit for mouse skin. Amplification of TCRbeta CDR3 regions was done by immunoSEQ multiplex PCR using 35 Vbeta forward primers and 13 Jbeta reverse primers. What the authors observed across the whole study: Lesional scalp, especially in alopecia totalis/universalis, showed higher clonality and more expanded CD8+ clones than normal scalp, suggesting antigenic drive. TCR sequences shared between patients were less clear than in mice, possibly partly because of HLA diversity in the patient population. Unlike mouse skin, where gammadelta T cells dominate, normal human skin contains resident alphabeta T cells that get sequenced too, which complicates analysis of the scalp TCR repertoire.

Lesional scalp punch biopsies and peripheral blood were obtained from alopecia areata patients. PBMCs were separated by density centrifugation and stained for CD3, CD4 and CD8, after which CD4+ and CD8+ T cells were sorted on a FACSAria. Deletion took 1 base off V and 2 bases off J, with a span of 9 bases between the germline ends. The CDR3 runs 14 residues from the cysteine to the phenylalanine. The kept DNA is CDR3 alone, 42 bases in frame from the first base. CDR1 is given as LNHNV and CDR2 as YYDKDF, both from the germline V gene (reference sequence). Of note for this clone: Its antigen remains undetermined. Base qualities are not provided; no much larger clone lies one nucleotide away.

The library was built by means of the immunoSEQ multiplex PCR assay. For TCR sequencing, RNA was extracted from every sample and reverse transcribed into cDNA to serve as template. First-strand cDNA was synthesized with SuperScript III using a 2:1 mix of oligo-dT and random hexamers. A synthetic immune receptor repertoire was used to measure amplification bias, and any remaining bias was corrected computationally. In the original analysis: Raw reads were preprocessed to remove errors, and CDR3 was defined according to IMGT conventions as the region from the conserved cysteine to phenylalanine. Clonality was computed as 1 minus the Shannon entropy, with the entropy normalized by log2 of the number of productive unique TCRs. Scalp TCRbeta sequences were cross-referenced with sorted blood CD4 and CD8 repertoires so that the CD4 or CD8 identity of scalp clones could be inferred. The table comes from immuneACCESS by way of TCRdb, which keeps in-frame sequences with V and J called. Part of the clones is missing from these tables; in studies checked, under half for an unresolved V gene and the rest for unknown reasons. That table gives V, J and clone size, and the DNA gave D and trimming. Across this sample there are 75,000 to 100,000 clones, with 35% to 50% seen only once. The ten largest clones represent about 0.79% of the sample.

The receptor was derived from a human donor with alopecia areata. Recombination connected TRBV15 to TRBJ2-7; there is no confident call for the D gene. The material sequenced was CD4+ T cells sorted from blood. The CDR3 has the sequence CATSRVSNPYEQYF. The nucleotide sequence reads TGTGCCACCAGCAGAGTTTCTAACCCCTACGAGCAGTACTTC. Reference TRBV15 and TRBJ2-7 proteins supply the regions before and after the CDR3; the full variable domain is: DAMVIQNPRYQVTQFGKPVTLSCSQTLNHNVMYWYQQKSSQAPKLLFHYYDKDFNNEADTPDNFQSRRPNTSFCFLDIRSPGLGDTAMYLCATSRVSNPYEQYFGPGTRLTVT.